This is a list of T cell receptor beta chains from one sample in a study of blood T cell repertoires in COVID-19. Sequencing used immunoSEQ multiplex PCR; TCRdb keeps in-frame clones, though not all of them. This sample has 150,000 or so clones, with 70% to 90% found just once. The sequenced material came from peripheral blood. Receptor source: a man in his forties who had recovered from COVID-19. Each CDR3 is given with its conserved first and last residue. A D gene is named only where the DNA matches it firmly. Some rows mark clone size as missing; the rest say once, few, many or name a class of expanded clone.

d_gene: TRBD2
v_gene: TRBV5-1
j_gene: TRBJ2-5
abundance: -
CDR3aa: CASSISPGLAGVRETQYF
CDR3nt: TGCGCCAGCAGCATTTCCCCGGGACTAGCGGGAGTACGGGAGACCCAGTACTTC

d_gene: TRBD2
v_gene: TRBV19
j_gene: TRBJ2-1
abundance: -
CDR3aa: CASRLAGPYNEQFF
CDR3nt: TGTGCCAGTAGGCTAGCGGGTCCCTACAATGAGCAGTTCTTC

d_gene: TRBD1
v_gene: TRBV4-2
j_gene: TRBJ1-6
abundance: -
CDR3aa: CASSLRGGTENSPLHF
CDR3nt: TGTGCCAGCAGCCTTAGAGGGGGGACAGAGAATTCACCCCTCCACTTT

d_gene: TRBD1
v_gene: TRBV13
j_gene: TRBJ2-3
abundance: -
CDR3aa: CASSRRDRGTDTQYF
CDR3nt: TGTGCCAGCAGCCGCAGGGACAGGGGCACAGATACGCAGTATTTT

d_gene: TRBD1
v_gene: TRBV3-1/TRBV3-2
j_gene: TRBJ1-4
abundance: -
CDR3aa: CASSQRTGTNEKLFF
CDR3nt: TGTGCCAGCAGCCAACGGACAGGAACTAATGAAAAACTGTTTTTT

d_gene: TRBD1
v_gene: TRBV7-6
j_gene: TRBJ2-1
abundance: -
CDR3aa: CASSDDRATLNNEQFF
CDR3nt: TGTGCCAGCAGCGACGACAGGGCAACCTTAAACAATGAGCAGTTCTTC

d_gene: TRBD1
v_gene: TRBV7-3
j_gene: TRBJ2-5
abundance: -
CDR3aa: CASSSMGDRGETQYF
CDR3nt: TGTGCCAGCAGCTCAATGGGGGACAGGGGTGAGACCCAGTACTTC

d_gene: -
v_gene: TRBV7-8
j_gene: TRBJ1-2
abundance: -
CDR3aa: CASSLGRGYGYTF
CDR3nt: TGTGCCAGCAGCCTGGGTAGGGGATATGGCTACACCTTC

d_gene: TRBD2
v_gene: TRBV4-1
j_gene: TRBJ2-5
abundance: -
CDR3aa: CASSREGTSGRQTQYF
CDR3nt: TGCGCCAGCAGCCGCGAGGGGACTAGCGGGAGACAGACCCAGTACTTC

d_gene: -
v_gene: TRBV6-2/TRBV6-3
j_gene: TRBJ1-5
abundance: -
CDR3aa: CASSVSSNQPQHF
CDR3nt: TGTGCCAGCAGTGTTAGTAGCAATCAGCCCCAGCATTTT

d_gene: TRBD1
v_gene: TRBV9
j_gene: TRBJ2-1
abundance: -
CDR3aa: CASRGTGDYNEQFF
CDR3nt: TGTGCCAGCAGGGGGACAGGGGACTACAATGAGCAGTTCTTC

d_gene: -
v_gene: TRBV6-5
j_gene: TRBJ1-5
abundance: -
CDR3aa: CASSFTRNQPQHF
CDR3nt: TGTGCCAGCAGTTTTACCAGAAATCAGCCCCAGCATTTT

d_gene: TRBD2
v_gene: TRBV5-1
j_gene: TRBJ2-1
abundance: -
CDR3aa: CASSAGTSVEQFF
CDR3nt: TGCGCCAGCAGCGCCGGGACTAGCGTTGAGCAGTTCTTC

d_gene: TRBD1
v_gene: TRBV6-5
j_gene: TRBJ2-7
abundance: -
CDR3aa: CASSYVDRVHEQYF
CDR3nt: TGTGCCAGCAGTTACGTAGACAGGGTCCACGAGCAGTACTTC

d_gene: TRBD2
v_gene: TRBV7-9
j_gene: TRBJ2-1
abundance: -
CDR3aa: CASSPGTTYNEQFF
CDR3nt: TGTGCCAGCAGCCCCGGGACTACCTACAATGAGCAGTTCTTC

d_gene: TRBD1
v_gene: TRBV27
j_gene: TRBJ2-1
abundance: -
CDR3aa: CASSPLYEGASSYNEQFF
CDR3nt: TGTGCCAGCAGTCCCCTCTATGAGGGGGCCAGCTCCTACAATGAGCAGTTCTTC

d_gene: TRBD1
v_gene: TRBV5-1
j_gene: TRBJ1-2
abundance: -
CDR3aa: CASRRTGAESYTF
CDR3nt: TGCGCCAGCAGGAGGACAGGCGCTGAATCCTACACCTTC

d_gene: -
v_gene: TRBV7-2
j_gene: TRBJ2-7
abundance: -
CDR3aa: CASSRTDFYEQYF
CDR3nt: TGTGCCAGCAGCCGGACAGACTTTTACGAGCAGTACTTC

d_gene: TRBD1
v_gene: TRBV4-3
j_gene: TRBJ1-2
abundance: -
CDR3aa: CASSLGDRESYGYTF
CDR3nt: TGCGCCAGCAGCCTCGGAGACAGGGAGTCCTATGGCTACACCTTC

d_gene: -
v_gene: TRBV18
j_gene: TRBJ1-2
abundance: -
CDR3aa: CASSPAGDYGYTF
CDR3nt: TGTGCCAGCTCACCGGCAGGCGATTATGGCTACACCTTC

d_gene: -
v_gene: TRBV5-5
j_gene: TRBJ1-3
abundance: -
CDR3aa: CASSFSGDGNTIYF
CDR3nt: TGTGCCAGCAGCTTTTCAGGGGATGGAAACACCATATATTTT

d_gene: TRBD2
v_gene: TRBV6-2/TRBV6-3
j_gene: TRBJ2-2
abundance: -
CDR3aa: CASSFYGGDTGELFF
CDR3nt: TGTGCCAGCAGTTTCTATGGGGGGGACACCGGGGAGCTGTTTTTT

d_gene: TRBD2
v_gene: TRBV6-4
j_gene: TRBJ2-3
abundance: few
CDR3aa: CASSEGLAGGPDTQYF
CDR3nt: TGTGCCAGCAGTGAGGGACTAGCGGGAGGGCCAGATACGCAGTATTTT

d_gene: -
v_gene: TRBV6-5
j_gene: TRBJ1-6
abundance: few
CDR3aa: CATKEATNSPLHF
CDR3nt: TGTGCCACCAAAGAGGCCACAAATTCACCCCTCCACTTT

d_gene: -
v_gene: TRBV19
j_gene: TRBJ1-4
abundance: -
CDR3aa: CASSSAGPVEKLFF
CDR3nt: TGTGCCAGTAGCTCGGCGGGGCCGGTTGAAAAACTGTTTTTT

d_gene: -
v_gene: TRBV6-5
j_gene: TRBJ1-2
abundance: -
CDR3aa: CASSYSKQPANYGYTF
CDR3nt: TGTGCCAGCAGTTACTCGAAACAGCCCGCCAACTATGGCTACACCTTC

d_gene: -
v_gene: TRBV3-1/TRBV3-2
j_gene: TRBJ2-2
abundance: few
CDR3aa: CASSHGTVTGELFF
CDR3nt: TGTGCCAGCAGCCACGGGACTGTTACCGGGGAGCTGTTTTTT

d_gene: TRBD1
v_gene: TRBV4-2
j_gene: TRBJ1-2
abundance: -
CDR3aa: CASSQETNRDRDGYTF
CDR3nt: TGTGCCAGCAGCCAAGAAACGAACAGGGACAGGGATGGCTACACCTTC

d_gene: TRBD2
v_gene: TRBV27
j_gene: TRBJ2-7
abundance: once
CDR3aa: CASSQGLAGGLQYF
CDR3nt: TGTGCCAGCAGTCAGGGACTAGCGGGAGGACTGCAGTACTTC

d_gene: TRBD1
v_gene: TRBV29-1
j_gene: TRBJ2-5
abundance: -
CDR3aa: CSVAGTGETQYF
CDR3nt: TGCAGCGTCGCCGGGACAGGGGAGACCCAGTACTTC

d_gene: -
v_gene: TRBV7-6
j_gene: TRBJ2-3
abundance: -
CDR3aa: CASSLDSSTDTQYF
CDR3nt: TGTGCCAGCAGCTTAGACAGCAGCACAGATACGCAGTATTTT

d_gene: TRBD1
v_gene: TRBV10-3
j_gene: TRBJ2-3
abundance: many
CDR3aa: CAISFRDSNTDTQYF
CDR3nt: TGTGCCATCAGCTTCCGGGACAGCAACACAGATACGCAGTATTTT

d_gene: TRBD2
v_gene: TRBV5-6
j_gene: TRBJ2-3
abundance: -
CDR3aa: CASIGLAVTDTQYF
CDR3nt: TGTGCCAGCATCGGACTAGCGGTCACAGATACGCAGTATTTT

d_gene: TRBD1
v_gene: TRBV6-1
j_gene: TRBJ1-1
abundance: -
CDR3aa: CASSEVDRGSRW
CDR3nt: TGTGCCAGCAGTGAAGTGGACAGGGGATCTCGATGG

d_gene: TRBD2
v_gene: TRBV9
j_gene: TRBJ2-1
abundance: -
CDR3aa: CASSLGLAGVYNEQFF
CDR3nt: TGTGCCAGCAGCTTGGGACTAGCGGGAGTCTACAATGAGCAGTTCTTC

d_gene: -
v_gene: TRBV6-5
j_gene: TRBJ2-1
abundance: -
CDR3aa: CASSYMGASSYNEQFF
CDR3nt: TGTGCCAGCAGTTACATGGGGGCAAGCTCCTACAATGAGCAGTTCTTC

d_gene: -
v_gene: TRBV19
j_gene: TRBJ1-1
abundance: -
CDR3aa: CASSIQGPNTEAFF
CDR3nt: TGTGCCAGTAGTATCCAGGGGCCGAACACTGAAGCTTTCTTT

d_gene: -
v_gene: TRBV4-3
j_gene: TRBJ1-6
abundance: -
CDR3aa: CASSQVRGGSPLHF
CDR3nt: TGCGCCAGCAGCCAAGTTCGAGGCGGTTCACCCCTCCACTTT

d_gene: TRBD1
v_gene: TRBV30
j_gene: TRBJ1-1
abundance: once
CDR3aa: CAWNPTGDAEAFF
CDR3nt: TGTGCCTGGAACCCCACAGGGGACGCGGAAGCTTTCTTT

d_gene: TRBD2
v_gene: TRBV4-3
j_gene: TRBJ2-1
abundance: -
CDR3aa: CASSQWTSGGANEQFF
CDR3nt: TGCGCCAGCAGCCAATGGACTAGCGGGGGGGCAAATGAGCAGTTCTTC